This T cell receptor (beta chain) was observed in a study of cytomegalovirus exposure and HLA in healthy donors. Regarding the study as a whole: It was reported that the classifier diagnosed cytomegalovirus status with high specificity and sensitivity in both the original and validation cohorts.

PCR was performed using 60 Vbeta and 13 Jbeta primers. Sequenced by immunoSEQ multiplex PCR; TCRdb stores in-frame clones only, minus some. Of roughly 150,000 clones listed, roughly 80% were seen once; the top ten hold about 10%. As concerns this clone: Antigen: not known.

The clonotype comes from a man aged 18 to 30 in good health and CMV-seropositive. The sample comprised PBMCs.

CDR3 nucleotide sequence: TGTGCCAGCACCCCGGGGATGCGCGATACGCAGTATTTT. It codes for CASTPGMRDTQYF. The chain joins TRBV2 to TRBJ2-3, with D possibly matching TRBD2 (5 bases). CDR1 and CDR2 (germline): SNHLY, FYNNEI. The CDR3 has 13 amino acids. The germline V and J ends were trimmed by 7 bases and 6 bases, with 14 bases remaining between them.